This T cell receptor (beta chain) was sequenced in a study of T cell responses to AZD1222 COVID-19 vaccine. Some clones are missing from TCRdb's copy, which holds only in-frame ones; the method was immunoSEQ multiplex PCR. Among about 120,000 clones listed, just over 85% were seen once. The germline CDR1 and CDR2 sequences are SSHAT and FNYEAQ (reference sequence). V lost 10 bases and J lost 1, with 6 bases in between. The length of the CDR3 is 11 residues. This TCR came from an adult in good health. The source material was peripheral blood, sampled on day 0 of AZD1222 vaccination. V and J are TRBV7-7 and TRBJ2-3; D unresolved. The CDR3 is CANRRTDTQYF. DNA for the CDR3: TGTGCCAACAGACGCACAGATACGCAGTATTTT.